A selection of T cell receptor beta chains follows, all from one sample in a study of control samples from healthy donors and cancer patients. The method was immunoSEQ multiplex PCR; TCRdb's version includes in-frame clones alone and lacks a portion of them. The sample lists 100,000 or so clones, about 90% seen once, with 15% to 20% in the top ten. Sequencing was carried out using blood. These receptors were taken from a woman aged 45-60 years in good health. Both conserved end residues are part of each CDR3. The D gene is left open where the match is weak. Size tells how often a clone was seen (once, few, many) or the class of an expanded clone, and some rows leave it out.

d_call: TRBD1
clone_size: few
v_call: TRBV28
j_call: TRBJ1-5
cdr3_nt: TGTGCCAGCACTATATGGGACAGCACTAATCAGCCCCAGCATTTT
cdr3_aa: CASTIWDSTNQPQHF

d_call: TRBD2
clone_size: .
v_call: TRBV7-8
j_call: TRBJ2-5
cdr3_nt: TGTGCCAGCACCCAAATCGGGCTAGCGGGGGGCCCGGCGACCCAGTACTTC
cdr3_aa: CASTQIGLAGGPATQYF

d_call: .
clone_size: once
v_call: TRBV28
j_call: TRBJ1-5
cdr3_nt: TGTGCCAGCAGTTTATACGGCAGGGGCAGCAATCAGCCCCAGCATTTT
cdr3_aa: CASSLYGRGSNQPQHF

d_call: .
clone_size: once
v_call: TRBV6-5
j_call: TRBJ1-2
cdr3_nt: TGTGCCATCTGCCGCAAGGGACCGAATAACTATGGCTACACCTTC
cdr3_aa: CAICRKGPNNYGYTF

d_call: TRBD1
clone_size: .
v_call: TRBV19
j_call: TRBJ1-3
cdr3_nt: TGTGCCATCTCGCCTGGGACAGGGTCCGGAAACACCATATATTTT
cdr3_aa: CAISPGTGSGNTIYF

d_call: .
clone_size: .
v_call: TRBV30
j_call: TRBJ1-4
cdr3_nt: TGTGCCTGGGCAGGCCCTAATGAAAAACTGTTTTTT
cdr3_aa: CAWAGPNEKLFF

d_call: .
clone_size: .
v_call: TRBV9
j_call: TRBJ2-2
cdr3_nt: TGTGCCAGCAGCGTAGTGGGGGGCGTCACCGGGGAGCTGTTTTTT
cdr3_aa: CASSVVGGVTGELFF

d_call: TRBD1
clone_size: .
v_call: TRBV6-6
j_call: TRBJ1-1
cdr3_nt: TGTGCCAGCAGTCCAACAGGGGCTGAAGCTTTCTTT
cdr3_aa: CASSPTGAEAFF

d_call: .
clone_size: .
v_call: TRBV3-1/TRBV3-2
j_call: TRBJ2-1
cdr3_nt: TGTGCCAGCAGCCGTTACGGACAGTACAATGAGCAGTTCTTC
cdr3_aa: CASSRYGQYNEQFF

d_call: TRBD1
clone_size: .
v_call: TRBV7-9
j_call: TRBJ1-4
cdr3_nt: TGTGCCAGCAGCTTTGGACAGGGGAATGAAAAACTGTTTTTT
cdr3_aa: CASSFGQGNEKLFF

d_call: .
clone_size: .
v_call: TRBV7-9
j_call: TRBJ2-3
cdr3_nt: TGTGCCAGCAGCCCCCCGGGGACGGTAAGCACAGATACGCAGTATTTT
cdr3_aa: CASSPPGTVSTDTQYF

d_call: TRBD1
clone_size: .
v_call: TRBV10-1
j_call: TRBJ1-5
cdr3_nt: TGCGCCAGCAATATTGGACAGGGCATTCAGCCCCAGCATTTT
cdr3_aa: CASNIGQGIQPQHF

d_call: TRBD1
clone_size: .
v_call: TRBV3-1/TRBV3-2
j_call: TRBJ1-5
cdr3_nt: TGTGCCAGCAGCCCGGGGACAGGGGGCTTTTATAGCAATCAGCCCCAGCATTTT
cdr3_aa: CASSPGTGGFYSNQPQHF

d_call: .
clone_size: once
v_call: TRBV18
j_call: TRBJ1-3
cdr3_nt: TGTGCCAGCTCACCGCAGACAGGCTCTGGAAACACCATATATTTT
cdr3_aa: CASSPQTGSGNTIYF

d_call: .
clone_size: .
v_call: TRBV9
j_call: TRBJ1-1
cdr3_nt: TGTGCCAGCAGCGTAGAGGGCAGACATAACACTGAAGCTTTCTTT
cdr3_aa: CASSVEGRHNTEAFF

d_call: .
clone_size: .
v_call: TRBV27
j_call: TRBJ1-5
cdr3_nt: TGTGCCAGCAGTTTTACCCTCAATCAGCCCCAGCATTTT
cdr3_aa: CASSFTLNQPQHF

d_call: TRBD1
clone_size: .
v_call: TRBV7-8
j_call: TRBJ1-6
cdr3_nt: TGTGCCAGCAGCTCAGGGACAGGGGGCACCGATTCACCCCTCCACTTT
cdr3_aa: CASSSGTGGTDSPLHF

d_call: TRBD2
clone_size: .
v_call: TRBV7-9
j_call: TRBJ2-1
cdr3_nt: TGTGCCAGCAGCCCCTGGACTAGCAACAATGAGCAGTTCTTC
cdr3_aa: CASSPWTSNNEQFF

d_call: .
clone_size: once
v_call: TRBV12-5
j_call: TRBJ1-5
cdr3_nt: TGTGCTAGTGGTTTGGTATTAGGACAGTTTAATCAGCCCCAGCATTTT
cdr3_aa: CASGLVLGQFNQPQHF

d_call: TRBD2
clone_size: .
v_call: TRBV5-5
j_call: TRBJ2-7
cdr3_nt: TGTGCCAGCAGCTTGCATTTTCGGGGGGAGACCTACGAGCAGTACTTC
cdr3_aa: CASSLHFRGETYEQYF

d_call: TRBD1
clone_size: .
v_call: TRBV27
j_call: TRBJ1-5
cdr3_nt: TGTGCCAGCAGTTTATGGGGAGGGGGCGACAATCAGCCCCAGCATTTT
cdr3_aa: CASSLWGGGDNQPQHF

d_call: TRBD2
clone_size: few
v_call: TRBV4-2
j_call: TRBJ2-2
cdr3_nt: TGTGCCAGCAGCCAGGGGACTACCGCCACCGGGGAGCTGTTTTTT
cdr3_aa: CASSQGTTATGELFF

d_call: TRBD1
clone_size: once
v_call: TRBV30
j_call: TRBJ2-1
cdr3_nt: TGTGCCTCTTTCATGGGACAGCTACAGGGTGAGCAGTTCTTC
cdr3_aa: CASFMGQLQGEQFF

d_call: TRBD1
clone_size: .
v_call: TRBV5-1
j_call: TRBJ2-7
cdr3_nt: TGCGCCAGCAGCTCCCGACAGGGTGCGCACGAGCAGTACTTC
cdr3_aa: CASSSRQGAHEQYF

d_call: TRBD1
clone_size: .
v_call: TRBV12-5
j_call: TRBJ1-6
cdr3_nt: TGTGCTAGTGGTTTGGGCGTTCCGGGACAGGGGTCGTATTCACCCCTCCACTTT
cdr3_aa: CASGLGVPGQGSYSPLHF

d_call: .
clone_size: .
v_call: TRBV6-1
j_call: TRBJ2-5
cdr3_nt: TGTGCCAGCAGTCAAGCCCACAGGGAAGAGACCCAGTACTTC
cdr3_aa: CASSQAHREETQYF

d_call: .
clone_size: few
v_call: TRBV25-1
j_call: TRBJ2-1
cdr3_nt: TGTGCCAGCTTGCATGACCACTACAATGAGCAGTTCTTC
cdr3_aa: CASLHDHYNEQFF

d_call: .
clone_size: .
v_call: TRBV4-1
j_call: TRBJ1-2
cdr3_nt: TGCGCCAGCAAGCACGGGTTGGGCTACACCTTC
cdr3_aa: CASKHGLGYTF

d_call: .
clone_size: .
v_call: TRBV5-1
j_call: TRBJ1-5
cdr3_nt: TGCGCCAGCAGCCCGAGCCCGGATAGCAATCAGCCCCAGCATTTT
cdr3_aa: CASSPSPDSNQPQHF

d_call: TRBD2
clone_size: .
v_call: TRBV14
j_call: TRBJ2-1
cdr3_nt: TGTGCCAGCAGCCTAGGACTAGCGGGACCAAATGAGCAGTTCTTC
cdr3_aa: CASSLGLAGPNEQFF

d_call: TRBD1
clone_size: .
v_call: TRBV3-1/TRBV3-2
j_call: TRBJ1-5
cdr3_nt: TGTGCCAGCAGCTCCAGGGGGGGCAGAGATCCCCAGCATTTT
cdr3_aa: CASSSRGGRDPQHF

d_call: .
clone_size: .
v_call: TRBV5-5
j_call: TRBJ2-1
cdr3_nt: TGTGCCAGCAGCCTACTAGCAGGAGCTGGTAATGAGCAGTTCTTC
cdr3_aa: CASSLLAGAGNEQFF

d_call: .
clone_size: .
v_call: TRBV19
j_call: TRBJ2-6
cdr3_nt: TGTGCCAGTAGTATCGACACAGGTGCTGGGGCCAACGTCCTGACTTTC
cdr3_aa: CASSIDTGAGANVLTF

d_call: .
clone_size: .
v_call: TRBV29-1
j_call: TRBJ2-4
cdr3_nt: TGCAGCGTCGGAGCCGGGACAAAGGCTGAGGACAAAAACATTCAGTACTTC
cdr3_aa: CSVGAGTKAEDKNIQYF

d_call: .
clone_size: .
v_call: TRBV10-3
j_call: TRBJ1-2
cdr3_nt: TGTGCCATCAGTGAGTCTTCCTCCCAGGGTGATGGCTACACCTTC
cdr3_aa: CAISESSSQGDGYTF

d_call: .
clone_size: once
v_call: TRBV4-1
j_call: TRBJ1-4
cdr3_nt: TGCGCCAGCAGGGGCCATGGGGGCGTTGGTGAAAAACTGTTTTTT
cdr3_aa: CASRGHGGVGEKLFF

d_call: .
clone_size: .
v_call: TRBV7-8
j_call: TRBJ2-4
cdr3_nt: TGTGCCAGCAGCTCTCGTACAGGGACTACTGGCATTCAGTACTTC
cdr3_aa: CASSSRTGTTGIQYF

d_call: .
clone_size: .
v_call: TRBV10-2
j_call: TRBJ1-6
cdr3_nt: TGCGCCAGCACCGACCCAGCAGTGTTAATTCTGGGCCTCCACTTT
cdr3_aa: CASTDPAVLILGLHF

d_call: TRBD1
clone_size: .
v_call: TRBV6-5
j_call: TRBJ1-2
cdr3_nt: TGTGCCAGCAGTTCTCGTCCTCTACAGGGGTACTATGGCTACACCTTC
cdr3_aa: CASSSRPLQGYYGYTF

d_call: TRBD2
clone_size: .
v_call: TRBV6-6
j_call: TRBJ2-3
cdr3_nt: TGTGCCAGCGAACTAGCGGGGAACACAGATACGCAGTATTTT
cdr3_aa: CASELAGNTDTQYF

d_call: .
clone_size: .
v_call: TRBV7-9
j_call: TRBJ1-4
cdr3_nt: TGTGCCAGCAGCCCTCGGTCCGATGAAAAACTGTTTTTT
cdr3_aa: CASSPRSDEKLFF

d_call: .
clone_size: .
v_call: TRBV7-3
j_call: TRBJ2-2
cdr3_nt: TGTGCCAGCAGCCCGGACGGAGCCACCGGGGAGCTGTTTTTT
cdr3_aa: CASSPDGATGELFF

d_call: TRBD1
clone_size: once
v_call: TRBV18
j_call: TRBJ1-2
cdr3_nt: TGTGCCAGCTTTCCCGGACAGGGATACCATGGCTACACCTTC
cdr3_aa: CASFPGQGYHGYTF

d_call: .
clone_size: .
v_call: TRBV6-2/TRBV6-3
j_call: TRBJ1-1
cdr3_nt: TGTGCCAGCAGTTACTCGAGGGCAGGATATACGGCAAGAACTGAAGCTTTCTTT
cdr3_aa: CASSYSRAGYTARTEAFF

d_call: .
clone_size: .
v_call: TRBV29-1
j_call: TRBJ1-2
cdr3_nt: TGCAGCGTCCGACCGTACTACTATGGCTACACCTTC
cdr3_aa: CSVRPYYYGYTF

d_call: TRBD1
clone_size: .
v_call: TRBV9
j_call: TRBJ1-2
cdr3_nt: TGTGCCAGCAGCGTAGCTGTGCCGACAGGGGACTATGGCTACACCTTC
cdr3_aa: CASSVAVPTGDYGYTF

d_call: TRBD1
clone_size: .
v_call: TRBV19
j_call: TRBJ1-2
cdr3_nt: TGTGCCAGTAGTCCCGGGACAGGGAACTATGGCTACACCTTC
cdr3_aa: CASSPGTGNYGYTF

d_call: TRBD2
clone_size: .
v_call: TRBV5-4
j_call: TRBJ2-1
cdr3_nt: TGTGCCAGCAGGAGTAGCGGGGGAAGCTCCTACAATGAGCAGTTCTTC
cdr3_aa: CASRSSGGSSYNEQFF

d_call: TRBD1
clone_size: few
v_call: TRBV11-2
j_call: TRBJ2-3
cdr3_nt: TGTGCCAGCAGCCAACAGGGGGCGCATACAGATACGCAGTATTTT
cdr3_aa: CASSQQGAHTDTQYF

d_call: .
clone_size: .
v_call: TRBV19
j_call: TRBJ2-6
cdr3_nt: TGTGCCAGTAGTGAGGAGTCAGGGGCCAACGTCCTGACTTTC
cdr3_aa: CASSEESGANVLTF

d_call: .
clone_size: .
v_call: TRBV6-6
j_call: TRBJ2-7
cdr3_nt: TGTGCCAGCAGAGACTACGAGCAGTACTTC
cdr3_aa: CASRDYEQYF